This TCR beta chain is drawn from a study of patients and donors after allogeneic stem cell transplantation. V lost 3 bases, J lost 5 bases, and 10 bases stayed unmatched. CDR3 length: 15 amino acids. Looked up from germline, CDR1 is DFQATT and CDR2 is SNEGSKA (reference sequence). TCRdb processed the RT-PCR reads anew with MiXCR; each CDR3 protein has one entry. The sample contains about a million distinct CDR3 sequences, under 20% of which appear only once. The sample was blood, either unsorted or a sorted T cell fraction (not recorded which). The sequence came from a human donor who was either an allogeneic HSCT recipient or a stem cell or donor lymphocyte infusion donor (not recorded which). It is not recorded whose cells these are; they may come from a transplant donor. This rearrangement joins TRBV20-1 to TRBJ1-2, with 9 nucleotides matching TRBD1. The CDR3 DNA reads TGCAGTGCTAGCAGGGACAGGGCGAGCCGGTATGGCTACACCTTC. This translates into CSASRDRASRYGYTF.